This TCR beta chain was sequenced during a study of PD-L1 blockade in urothelial cancer. Study summary: Prior chemotherapy ranged from 0 to 3 regimens per patient. Once treatment had started, blood was analyzed at 3 weeks (second dose) and again at 6 weeks. Regarding the study as a whole: A pretreatment blood TCR clonality that fell below the median predicted better progression-free and overall survival.

Described time point: pretreatment peripheral blood. Sample numbers ranged from 1 to 8 per patient, encompassing pretreatment and on-treatment collections. The germline V and J ends were trimmed by 7 bases and 1 base, with 10 bases remaining between them. The germline V gene encodes CDR1 SQVTM and CDR2 ANQGSEA. CDR3 length: 12 amino acids. The assay was immunoSEQ multiplex PCR, and TCRdb's table has in-frame clones only and misses some. The sample includes around 40,000 clones, approximately 91% of them seen just once. A single count supports this clone. Its antigen is unknown. J is TRBJ1-1 and V is TRBV29-1, with no clear D. Specimen: PBMCs, collected around atezolizumab (anti-PD-L1) treatment. The source of this sequence is a woman aged 55-69 years with urothelial cancer. The CDR3 DNA is TGCAGCGCCGCGGGAGGGAACACTGAAGCTTTCTTT. Encoded protein: CSAAGGNTEAFF.